This T cell receptor beta chain was observed in a study of cytomegalovirus exposure and HLA in healthy donors. Trimming took 0 bases from V and 9 from J; bases not matched to a gene: 5. The germline CDR1 and CDR2 sequences are SGHRS and YFSETQ. The CDR3 totals 13 residues. Primers: 60 Vbeta forward and 13 Jbeta reverse. Assay: immunoSEQ multiplex PCR; the TCRdb copy retains only in-frame clones and omits some. Of hundreds of thousands of clones listed, about 90% are singletons. This clone was seen only once. The sequence derives from a woman under 30 in good health and CMV-seronegative. The V call is TRBV5-1, the J call TRBJ1-1, with 7 bases matching TRBD1. The sample was PBMCs. CDR3 sequence reads: CASSLAQGVKAFF. CDR3 DNA: TGCGCCAGCAGCTTGGCTCAGGGGGTAAAAGCTTTCTTT.